This T cell receptor beta chain was found in a study of T cell responses to AZD1222 COVID-19 vaccine. Note on this clone: Its specificity is not known.

The repertoire was sequenced with immunoSEQ multiplex PCR; TCRdb's copy has only in-frame clones and lacks some. The sample carries 70,000 to 100,000 clones, around 85% recorded once. This CDR3 contains 15 residues. Trimming removed 5 bases at V and 5 bases at J, with 16 bases between. Germline CDR1 MNHEY, CDR2 SVGEGT. Study outcomes and limitations: Targets within unmutated variant regions were reportedly found for nearly half of spike-specific TCRs.

The chain couples TRBV6-2 or TRBV6-3 to TRBJ2-1; D gene ambiguous. The origin of this receptor is an adult who received the AZD1222 COVID-19 vaccine. Material: peripheral blood, obtained 28 days after the second AZD1222 dose. DNA of the CDR3: TGTGCCAGCAGTGACCGCCGGGCCCGGGACAATGAGCAGTTCTTC. The encoded protein is CASSDRRARDNEQFF.